This T cell receptor (beta chain) was sequenced during a study of blood T cell repertoires in COVID-19. The CDR3 sequence is 15 residues long. V shed 3 bases and J shed 3 bases, with 14 bases lying between them. The V gene's germline CDR1 is SGDLS and CDR2 YYNGEE. In the original analysis: Nucleated cell number was recorded as an estimate derived from reference gene primer amplification. Clones were read by immunoSEQ multiplex PCR, and TCRdb kept only the in-frame ones, dropping some. That table gives V, J and clone size, and the DNA gave D and trimming. The table shows 140,000 to 150,000 clones, with 80% to 85% occurring only once.

This chain links TRBV9 with TRBJ2-3; D is possibly TRBD1 (6 bases). This receptor was taken from a woman in her forties or fifties who had been exposed to COVID-19. Sequenced: PBMCs or T cells enriched from blood (not recorded which). CDR3 amino acids: CASSALGQTTDTQYF. In nucleotides, the CDR3 is TGTGCCAGCAGCGCACTTGGACAGACTACAGATACGCAGTATTTT.